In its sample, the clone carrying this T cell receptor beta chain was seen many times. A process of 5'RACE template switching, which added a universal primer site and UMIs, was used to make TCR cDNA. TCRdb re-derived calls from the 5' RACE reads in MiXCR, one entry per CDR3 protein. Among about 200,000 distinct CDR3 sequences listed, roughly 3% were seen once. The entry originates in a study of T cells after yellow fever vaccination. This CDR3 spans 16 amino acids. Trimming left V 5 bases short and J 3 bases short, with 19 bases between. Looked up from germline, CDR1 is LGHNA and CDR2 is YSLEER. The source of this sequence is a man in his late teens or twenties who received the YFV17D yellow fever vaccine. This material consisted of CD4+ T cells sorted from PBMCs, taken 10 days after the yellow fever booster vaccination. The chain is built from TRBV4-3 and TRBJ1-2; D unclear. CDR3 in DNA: TGCGCCAGCAGCGCCCGAGGCGGGGAGAGGGACTATGGCTACACCTTC. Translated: CASSARGGERDYGYTF.